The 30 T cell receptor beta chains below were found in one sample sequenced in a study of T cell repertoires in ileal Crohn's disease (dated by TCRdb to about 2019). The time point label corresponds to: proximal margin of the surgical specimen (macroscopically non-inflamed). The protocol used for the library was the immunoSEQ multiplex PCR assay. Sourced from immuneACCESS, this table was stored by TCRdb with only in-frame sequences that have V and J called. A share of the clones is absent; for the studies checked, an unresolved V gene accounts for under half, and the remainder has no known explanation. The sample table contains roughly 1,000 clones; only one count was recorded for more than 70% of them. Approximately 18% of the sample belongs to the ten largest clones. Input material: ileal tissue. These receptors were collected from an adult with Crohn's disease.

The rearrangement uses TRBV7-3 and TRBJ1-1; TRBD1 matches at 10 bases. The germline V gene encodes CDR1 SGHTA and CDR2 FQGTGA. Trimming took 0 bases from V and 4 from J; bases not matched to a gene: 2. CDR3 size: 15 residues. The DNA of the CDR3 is TGTGCCAGCAGCTTAACGGGGGACAGGGGCACTGAAGCTTTCTTT. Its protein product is CASSLTGDRGTEAFF.

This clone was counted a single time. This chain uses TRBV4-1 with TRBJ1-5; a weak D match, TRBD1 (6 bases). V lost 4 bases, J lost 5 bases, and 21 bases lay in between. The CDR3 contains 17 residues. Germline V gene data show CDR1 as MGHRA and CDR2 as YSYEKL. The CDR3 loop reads CASSLGYGQPADQPQHF. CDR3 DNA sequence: TGCGCCAGCAGCCTAGGATATGGACAGCCTGCCGATCAGCCCCAGCATTTT.

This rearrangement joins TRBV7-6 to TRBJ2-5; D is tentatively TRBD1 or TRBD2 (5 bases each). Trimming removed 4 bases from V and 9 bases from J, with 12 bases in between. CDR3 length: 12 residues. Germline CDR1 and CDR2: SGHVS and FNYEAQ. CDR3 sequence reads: CASSSAEGAQYF. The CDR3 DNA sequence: TGTGCCAGCAGCTCAGCGGAAGGGGCCCAGTACTTC.

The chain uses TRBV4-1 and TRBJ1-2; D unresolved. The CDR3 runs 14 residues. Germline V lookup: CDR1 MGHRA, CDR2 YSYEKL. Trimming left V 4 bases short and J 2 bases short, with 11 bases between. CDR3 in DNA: TGCGCCAGCAGCCCGGGAGGATCGAACTATGGCTACACCTTC. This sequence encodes CASSPGGSNYGYTF.

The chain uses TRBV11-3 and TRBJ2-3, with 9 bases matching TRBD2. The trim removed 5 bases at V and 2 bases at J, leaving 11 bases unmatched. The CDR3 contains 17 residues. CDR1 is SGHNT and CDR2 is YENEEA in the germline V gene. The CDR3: CASSAGGGALFTDTQYF. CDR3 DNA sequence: TGTGCCAGCAGCGCGGGCGGGGGGGCCCTCTTCACAGATACGCAGTATTTT.

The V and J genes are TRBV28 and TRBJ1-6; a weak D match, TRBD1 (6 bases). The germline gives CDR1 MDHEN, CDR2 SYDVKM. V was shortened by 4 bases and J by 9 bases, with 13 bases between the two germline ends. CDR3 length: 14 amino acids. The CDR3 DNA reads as TGTGCCAGCAGTTACGAAGGGGGTGGTTCACCCCTCCACTTT. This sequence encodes CASSYEGGGSPLHF. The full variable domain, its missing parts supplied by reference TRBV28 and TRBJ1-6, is DVKVTQSSRYLVKRTGEKVFLECVQDMDHENMFWYRQDPGLGLRLIYFSYDVKMKEKGDIPEGYSVSREKKERFSLILESASTNQTSMYLCASSYEGGGSPLHFGNGTRLTVT.

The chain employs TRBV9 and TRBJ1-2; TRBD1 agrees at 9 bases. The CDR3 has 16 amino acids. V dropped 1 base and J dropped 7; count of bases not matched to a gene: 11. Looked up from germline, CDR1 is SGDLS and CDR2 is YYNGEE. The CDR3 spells CASSVSSGDRVIGYTF. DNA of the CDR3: TGTGCCAGCAGCGTATCTAGCGGGGACAGGGTGATTGGCTACACCTTC.

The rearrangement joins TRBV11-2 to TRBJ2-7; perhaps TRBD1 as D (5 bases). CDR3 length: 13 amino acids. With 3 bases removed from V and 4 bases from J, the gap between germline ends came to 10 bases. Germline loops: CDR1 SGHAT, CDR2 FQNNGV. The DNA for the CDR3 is TGTGCCAGCAGCTTGAGCAGGGTGTACGAGCAGTACTTC. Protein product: CASSLSRVYEQYF. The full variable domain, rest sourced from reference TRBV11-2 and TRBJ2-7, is EAGVAQSPRYKIIEKRQSVAFWCNPISGHATLYWYQQILGQGPKLLIQFQNNGVVDDSQLPKDRFSAERLKGVDSTLKIQPAKLEDSAVYLCASSLSRVYEQYFGPGTRLTVT.

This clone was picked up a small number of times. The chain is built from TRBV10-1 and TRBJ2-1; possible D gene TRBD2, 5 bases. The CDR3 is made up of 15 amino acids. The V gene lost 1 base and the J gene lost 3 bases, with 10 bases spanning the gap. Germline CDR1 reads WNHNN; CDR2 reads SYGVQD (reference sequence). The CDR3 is CASSEWEPYYNEQFF. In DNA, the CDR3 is TGCGCCAGCAGTGAGTGGGAGCCCTACTACAATGAGCAGTTCTTC.

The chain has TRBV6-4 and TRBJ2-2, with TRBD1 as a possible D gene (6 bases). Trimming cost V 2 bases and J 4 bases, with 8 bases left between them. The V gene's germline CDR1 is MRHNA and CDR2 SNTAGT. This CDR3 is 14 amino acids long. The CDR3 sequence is CASSDTGTTGELFF. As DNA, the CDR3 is TGTGCCAGCAGTGACACAGGGACCACCGGGGAGCTGTTTTTT.

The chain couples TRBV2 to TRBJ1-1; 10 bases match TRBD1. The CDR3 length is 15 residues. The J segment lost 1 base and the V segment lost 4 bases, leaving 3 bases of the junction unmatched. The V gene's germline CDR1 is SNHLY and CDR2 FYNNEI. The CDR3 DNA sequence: TGTGCCAGCAGTGGACAGGGGGCGGGGAACACTGAAGCTTTCTTT. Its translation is CASSGQGAGNTEAFF.

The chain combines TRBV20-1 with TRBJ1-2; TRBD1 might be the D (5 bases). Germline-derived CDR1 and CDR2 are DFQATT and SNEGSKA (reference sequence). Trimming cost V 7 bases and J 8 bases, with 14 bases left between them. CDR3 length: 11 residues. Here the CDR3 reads CSGQGTEGYTF. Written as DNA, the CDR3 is TGCAGTGGCCAGGGAACGGAGGGCTACACCTTC.

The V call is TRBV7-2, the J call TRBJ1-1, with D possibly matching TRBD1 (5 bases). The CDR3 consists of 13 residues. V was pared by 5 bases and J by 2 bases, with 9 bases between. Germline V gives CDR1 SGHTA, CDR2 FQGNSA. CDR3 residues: CASSRTLNTEAFF. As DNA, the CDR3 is TGTGCCAGCAGCCGGACATTAAACACTGAAGCTTTCTTT. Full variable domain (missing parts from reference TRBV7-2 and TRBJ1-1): GAGVSQSPSNKVTEKGKDVELRCDPISGHTALYWYRQSLGQGLEFLIYFQGNSAPDKSGLPSDRFSAERTGGSVSTLTIQRTQQEDSAVYLCASSRTLNTEAFFGQGTRLTVV.

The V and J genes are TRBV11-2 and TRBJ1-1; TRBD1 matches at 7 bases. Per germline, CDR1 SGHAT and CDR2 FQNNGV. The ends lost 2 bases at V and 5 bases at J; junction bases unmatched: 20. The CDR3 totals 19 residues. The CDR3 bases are TGTGCCAGCAGCTTACTCGGTATGGGGTCAGGGGGACCGTGGACTGAAGCTTTCTTT. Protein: CASSLLGMGSGGPWTEAFF. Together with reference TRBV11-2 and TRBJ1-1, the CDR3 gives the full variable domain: EAGVAQSPRYKIIEKRQSVAFWCNPISGHATLYWYQQILGQGPKLLIQFQNNGVVDDSQLPKDRFSAERLKGVDSTLKIQPAKLEDSAVYLCASSLLGMGSGGPWTEAFFGQGTRLTVV.

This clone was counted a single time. The CDR3 spells CASSLSTGRLEPQHF. CDR3 nucleotides: TGTGCCAGCAGTTTATCGACAGGCCGGTTGGAGCCCCAGCATTTT. This rearrangement joins TRBV28 to TRBJ1-5, with a weak D call TRBD1 (6 bases). Per germline, CDR1 MDHEN and CDR2 SYDVKM. Trimming took off 1 base at V and 8 bases at J, with 15 bases between the two ends. This CDR3 has 15 residues.

The CDR3, as DNA: TGTGCCAGCAGTTACTCGGGAGGGGCTTTCTTT. Translation: CASSYSGGAFF. V is TRBV6-9 and J is TRBJ1-1; no clear D gene. Trimming removed 3 bases from V and 11 bases from J, with 10 bases in between. Germline-derived CDR1 and CDR2 are MNHGY and SVAAGI. The CDR3 spans 11 residues.

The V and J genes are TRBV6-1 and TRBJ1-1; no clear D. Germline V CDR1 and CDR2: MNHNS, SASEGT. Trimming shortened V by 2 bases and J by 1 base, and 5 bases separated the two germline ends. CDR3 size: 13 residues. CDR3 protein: CASSEHGNTEAFF. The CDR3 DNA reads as TGTGCCAGCAGTGAACACGGGAACACTGAAGCTTTCTTT.

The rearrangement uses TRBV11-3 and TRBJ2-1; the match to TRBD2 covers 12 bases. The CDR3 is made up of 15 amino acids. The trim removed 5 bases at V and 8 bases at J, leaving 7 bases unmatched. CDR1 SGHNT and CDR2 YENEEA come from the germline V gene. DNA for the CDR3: TGTGCCAGCAGCAGAAGACTAGCGGGGGACCATGAGCAGTTCTTC. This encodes CASSRRLAGDHEQFF.

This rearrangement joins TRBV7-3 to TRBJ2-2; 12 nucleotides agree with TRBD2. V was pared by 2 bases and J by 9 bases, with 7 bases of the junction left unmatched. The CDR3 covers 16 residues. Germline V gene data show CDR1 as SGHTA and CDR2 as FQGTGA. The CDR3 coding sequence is TGTGCCAGCAGCTTAGCGACTAGCGGGGGTGTCCGGGAGCTGTTTTTT. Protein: CASSLATSGGVRELFF.

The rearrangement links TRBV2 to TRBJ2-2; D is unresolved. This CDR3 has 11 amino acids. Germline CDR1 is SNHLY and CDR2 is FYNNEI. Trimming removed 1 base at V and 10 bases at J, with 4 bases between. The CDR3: CASSEDVELFF. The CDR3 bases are TGTGCCAGCAGTGAAGACGTGGAGCTGTTTTTT. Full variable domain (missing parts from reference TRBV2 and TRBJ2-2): EPEVTQTPSHQVTQMGQEVILRCVPISNHLYFYWYRQILGQKVEFLVSFYNNEISEKSEIFDDQFSVERPDGSNFTLKIRSTKLEDSAMYFCASSEDVELFFGEGSRLTVL.

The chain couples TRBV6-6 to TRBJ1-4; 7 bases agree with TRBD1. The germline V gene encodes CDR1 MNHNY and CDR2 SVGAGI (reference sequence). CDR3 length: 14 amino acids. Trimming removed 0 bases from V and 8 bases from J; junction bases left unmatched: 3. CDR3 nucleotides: TGTGCCAGCAGTTACTCGACAGGGAGGGAAAAACTGTTTTTT. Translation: CASSYSTGREKLFF.

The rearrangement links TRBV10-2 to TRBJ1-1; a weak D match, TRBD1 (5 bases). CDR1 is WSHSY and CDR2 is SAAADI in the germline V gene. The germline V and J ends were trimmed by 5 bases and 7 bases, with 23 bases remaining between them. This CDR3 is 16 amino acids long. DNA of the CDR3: TGCGCCAGCAGTAGAAGCCCCGAGGGGCTAACAGGTGAAGCTTTCTTT. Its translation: CASSRSPEGLTGEAFF.

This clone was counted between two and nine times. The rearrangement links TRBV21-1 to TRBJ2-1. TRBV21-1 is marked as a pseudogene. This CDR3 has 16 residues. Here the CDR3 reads CASSKAKKGSYNEQFF. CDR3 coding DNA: TGTGCCAGCAGCAAAGCAAAGAAGGGCTCCTACAATGAGCAGTTCTTC.

The CDR3 bases are TGTGCCTGTCAGGGACATCTCTACGAGCAGTACTTC. The encoded protein is CACQGHLYEQYF. The chain employs TRBV30 and TRBJ2-7; maybe TRBD1 (6 bases). Trimming pared 6 bases from V and 3 bases from J, leaving 12 bases between. Germline CDR1 reads GTSNPN; CDR2 reads SVGIG (reference sequence). The CDR3 has 12 amino acids.

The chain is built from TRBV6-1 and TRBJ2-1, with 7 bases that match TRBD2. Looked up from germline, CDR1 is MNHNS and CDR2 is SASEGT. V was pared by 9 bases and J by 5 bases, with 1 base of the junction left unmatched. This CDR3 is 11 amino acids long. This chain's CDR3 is CARGGDNEQFF. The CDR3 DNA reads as TGTGCCAGGGGGGGGGACAATGAGCAGTTCTTC.

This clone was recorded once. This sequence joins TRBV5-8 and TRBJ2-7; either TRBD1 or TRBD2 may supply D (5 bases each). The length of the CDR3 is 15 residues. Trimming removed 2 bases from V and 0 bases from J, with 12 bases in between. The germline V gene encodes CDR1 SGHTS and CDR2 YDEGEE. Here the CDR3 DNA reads TGTGCCAGCAGCTTTACCGGGACGGTCTCCTACGAGCAGTACTTC. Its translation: CASSFTGTVSYEQYF.

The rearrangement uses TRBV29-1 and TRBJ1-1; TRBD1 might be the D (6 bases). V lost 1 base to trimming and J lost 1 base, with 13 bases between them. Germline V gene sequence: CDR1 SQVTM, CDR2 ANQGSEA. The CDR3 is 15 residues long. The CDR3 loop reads CSVEGSTGANTEAFF. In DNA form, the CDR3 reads TGCAGCGTTGAAGGATCGACAGGTGCGAACACTGAAGCTTTCTTT.

CDR3 DNA: TGTGCCAGCAGCCTCGGAGGCTCTGGGGCCAACGTCCTGACTTTC. It is translated as CASSLGGSGANVLTF. The chain is built from TRBV6-1 and TRBJ2-6; a possible D gene is TRBD2 (5 bases). Trimming removed 6 bases from V and 0 bases from J, with 9 bases in between. This CDR3 contains 15 residues. Germline-derived CDR1 and CDR2 are MNHNS and SASEGT.

The CDR3 DNA reads as TGCAGCGCTAGGGGACAGGTCTACACTGAAGCTTTCTTT. Its protein is CSARGQVYTEAFF. The chain is built from TRBV29-1 and TRBJ1-1, with TRBD1 matching over 8 bases. V shed 7 bases and J 3 bases; nucleotides not matched to a gene: 7. The CDR3 is made up of 13 amino acids. The germline gives CDR1 SQVTM, CDR2 ANQGSEA.

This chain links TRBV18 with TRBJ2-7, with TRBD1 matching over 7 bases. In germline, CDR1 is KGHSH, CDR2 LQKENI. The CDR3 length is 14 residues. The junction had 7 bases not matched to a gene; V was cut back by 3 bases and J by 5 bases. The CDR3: CASSPATGNDEQYF. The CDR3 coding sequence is TGTGCCAGCTCACCGGCGACAGGGAACGACGAGCAGTACTTC.